Listed below are T cell receptor beta chains from one sample, sequenced in a study of CD8+ T cells in alopecia areata. TCRdb's copy holds only in-frame clones and misses some; the assay was immunoSEQ multiplex PCR. The data contain around 250,000 clones, about two thirds of them singletons. The sequencing used CD4+ T cells sorted from blood, collected at week 0. These receptors were obtained from a human donor with alopecia areata. CDR3s include the opening cysteine and the closing phenylalanine or tryptophan. Each record gives: D gene, V gene, clone size, J gene, CDR3 DNA, CDR3 protein. A D gene is named only where the DNA matches it firmly. Rows give clone size only sometimes, using once, few, many, or a class for an expanded clone.

D: TRBD1; V: TRBV25-1; size: NA; J: TRBJ1-5; DNA: TGTGCCAGCAGTGAATCTGGCTGGACAGGGGGGAATCAGCCCCAGCATTTT; CDR3: CASSESGWTGGNQPQHF
D: NA; V: TRBV7-8; size: few; J: TRBJ2-7; DNA: TGTGCCAGCAGCTTCTCGACATCCTCCTACGAGCAGTACTTC; CDR3: CASSFSTSSYEQYF
D: TRBD1; V: TRBV2; size: NA; J: TRBJ1-4; DNA: TGTGCCAGCAGTGAGACAGGGGCATGGGAGGAAAAACTGTTTTTT; CDR3: CASSETGAWEEKLFF
D: TRBD2; V: TRBV5-1; size: NA; J: TRBJ2-7; DNA: TGCGCCAGCAGCTTGGATGGCCAGCGGGGGACCTACGAGCAGTACTTC; CDR3: CASSLDGQRGTYEQYF
D: NA; V: TRBV30; size: NA; J: TRBJ2-5; DNA: TGTGCCTGGAGTGTTGGGACCCGACCCAATAAAGAGACCCAGTACTTC; CDR3: CAWSVGTRPNKETQYF
D: NA; V: TRBV5-1; size: NA; J: TRBJ2-5; DNA: TGCGCCAGCAGCTTGGAGGACGTAGAGACCCAGTACTTC; CDR3: CASSLEDVETQYF
D: NA; V: TRBV16; size: few; J: TRBJ1-6; DNA: TGTGCCAGCACCCCCAGGCCGAATTCACCCCTCCACTTT; CDR3: CASTPRPNSPLHF
D: TRBD1; V: TRBV29-1; size: once; J: TRBJ2-5; DNA: TGCAGCGTTGATAAGGGACAGAAAGAGACCCAGTACTTC; CDR3: CSVDKGQKETQYF
D: TRBD1; V: TRBV9; size: NA; J: TRBJ2-7; DNA: TGTGCCAGCAGCGCACGGGGACAGGCTACTTACGAGCAGTACTTC; CDR3: CASSARGQATYEQYF
D: TRBD1; V: TRBV6-5; size: once; J: TRBJ1-5; DNA: TGTGCCAGCAGTCGGGACAGCAGCAATCAGCCCCAGCATTTT; CDR3: CASSRDSSNQPQHF
D: TRBD2; V: TRBV5-1; size: NA; J: TRBJ2-7; DNA: TGCGCCAGCAGCTTGGCCTTAGCGGGGAACTCCTACGAGCAGTACTTC; CDR3: CASSLALAGNSYEQYF
D: TRBD1; V: TRBV7-8; size: NA; J: TRBJ1-2; DNA: TGTGCCAGCAGCCCGGACAGGGTAGGCTATGGCTACACCTTC; CDR3: CASSPDRVGYGYTF
D: NA; V: TRBV29-1; size: NA; J: TRBJ1-1; DNA: TGCAGCGTGTGGTACGGTTGGGGCGCTGAAGCTTTCTTT; CDR3: CSVWYGWGAEAFF
D: NA; V: TRBV4-1; size: NA; J: TRBJ2-2; DNA: TGCGCCAGCAGCCATCCGGGACTGGTCGACACCGGGGAGCTGTTTTTT; CDR3: CASSHPGLVDTGELFF
D: NA; V: TRBV6-5; size: NA; J: TRBJ2-5; DNA: TGTGCCAGCAGTTACGCGGAGGTATCTTGGTACTTC; CDR3: CASSYAEVSWYF
D: NA; V: TRBV5-1; size: NA; J: TRBJ1-2; DNA: TGCGCCAGCAGCTTCAACAGCGGAGCCTATGGCTACACCTTC; CDR3: CASSFNSGAYGYTF
D: TRBD1; V: TRBV29-1; size: few; J: TRBJ1-1; DNA: TGCAGCGGGGGACAGTTGAACACTGAAGCTTTCTTT; CDR3: CSGGQLNTEAFF
D: NA; V: TRBV6-5; size: NA; J: TRBJ2-1; DNA: TGTGCCAGCAGTTCGAGGGATGAGCAGTTCTTC; CDR3: CASSSRDEQFF
D: NA; V: TRBV5-4; size: few; J: TRBJ1-2; DNA: TGTGCCAGCAGCCCACGTGGACGGACTCCAGATGGCTACACCTTC; CDR3: CASSPRGRTPDGYTF
D: TRBD2; V: TRBV30; size: NA; J: TRBJ2-3; DNA: TGTGCCTGGAGTGTAGCTAGCGGGGGGTTGCCGGATACGCAGTATTTT; CDR3: CAWSVASGGLPDTQYF
D: TRBD1; V: TRBV7-9; size: NA; J: TRBJ2-1; DNA: TGTGCCAGCAGGGGGTGGACAGGCCCCAATGAGCAGTTCTTC; CDR3: CASRGWTGPNEQFF
D: NA; V: TRBV20-1; size: NA; J: TRBJ2-1; DNA: TGCAGTCCAGACTTGACTGAGCAGTTCTTC; CDR3: CSPDLTEQFF
D: TRBD1; V: TRBV7-2; size: few; J: TRBJ2-6; DNA: TGTGCCAGCAGCACCGGGACAGGGGCTGGGGCCAACGTCCTGACTTTC; CDR3: CASSTGTGAGANVLTF
D: TRBD1; V: TRBV5-4; size: NA; J: TRBJ2-1; DNA: TGTGCCAGCAGCTGGGACAGGGGACGAACCTCGAATGAGCAGTTCTTC; CDR3: CASSWDRGRTSNEQFF
D: NA; V: TRBV5-1; size: NA; J: TRBJ2-6; DNA: TGCGCCAGCAGCGACGAAGCTAGCGGGGCCAACGTCCTGACTTTC; CDR3: CASSDEASGANVLTF
D: NA; V: TRBV4-3; size: few; J: TRBJ1-1; DNA: TGCGCCAGCAGCCAAGGGAGACAGGTTCTGAACACTGAAGCTTTCTTT; CDR3: CASSQGRQVLNTEAFF
D: NA; V: TRBV5-1; size: NA; J: TRBJ2-2; DNA: TGCGCCAGCAGCGCGTACCGGTCAGGGAACACCGGGGAGCTGTTTTTT; CDR3: CASSAYRSGNTGELFF
D: NA; V: TRBV7-8; size: NA; J: TRBJ2-5; DNA: TGTGCCAGCAGCTACAGGCAAGAGACCCAGTACTTC; CDR3: CASSYRQETQYF
D: TRBD1; V: TRBV2; size: NA; J: TRBJ1-6; DNA: TGTGCCAGCAGTGACCAGGACAGGGGGGTAGTCTCACCCCTCCACTTT; CDR3: CASSDQDRGVVSPLHF
D: TRBD1; V: TRBV27; size: many; J: TRBJ1-2; DNA: TGTGCCAGCAGTCGTCCGGGACAGGTCCCCTATGGCTACACCTTC; CDR3: CASSRPGQVPYGYTF
D: NA; V: TRBV7-2; size: few; J: TRBJ2-3; DNA: TGTGCCAGCAGCTTAGTCGGGGGACTGCTGCGCACAGATACGCAGTATTTT; CDR3: CASSLVGGLLRTDTQYF
D: TRBD2; V: TRBV18; size: NA; J: TRBJ2-1; DNA: TGTGCCAGCTCACAAGGACTAGCAGAGTACAATGAGCAGTTCTTC; CDR3: CASSQGLAEYNEQFF
D: NA; V: TRBV4-3; size: NA; J: TRBJ2-3; DNA: TGCGCCAGCAGCCAAGATCTTGGACTACGCACAGATACGCAGTATTTT; CDR3: CASSQDLGLRTDTQYF
D: NA; V: TRBV27; size: NA; J: TRBJ2-5; DNA: TGTGCCAGCAGGTTGGTGGGGGCTAGGGAGACCCAGTACTTC; CDR3: CASRLVGARETQYF
D: NA; V: TRBV10-3; size: few; J: TRBJ2-1; DNA: TGTGCCATCAGTGGGCTACAGGGAGGCGAGCAGTTCTTC; CDR3: CAISGLQGGEQFF
D: TRBD1; V: TRBV9; size: NA; J: TRBJ2-2; DNA: TGTGCCAGCAGCGAACGACAGGGGAGCACCGGGGAGCTGTTTTTT; CDR3: CASSERQGSTGELFF
D: NA; V: TRBV5-1; size: NA; J: TRBJ1-1; DNA: TGCGCCAGCAGCTTGGGCGCCGGGACACCGAACACTGAAGCTTTCTTT; CDR3: CASSLGAGTPNTEAFF
D: TRBD2; V: TRBV7-3; size: NA; J: TRBJ2-2; DNA: TGTGCCAGCAGCTTAACGTCGGGACTAAACACCGGGGAGCTGTTTTTT; CDR3: CASSLTSGLNTGELFF
D: TRBD1; V: TRBV5-6; size: once; J: TRBJ1-1; DNA: TGTGCCAGCAGCGACAGGGGGCGGTTGAACACTGAAGCTTTCTTT; CDR3: CASSDRGRLNTEAFF
D: TRBD1; V: TRBV30; size: NA; J: TRBJ1-5; DNA: TGTGCCTGGGCCCAGGGGGACAATCAGCCCCAGCATTTT; CDR3: CAWAQGDNQPQHF
D: NA; V: TRBV27; size: NA; J: TRBJ2-7; DNA: TGTGCCAGCAGTTCAAGGCAGGGGGGTTACGAGCAGTACTTC; CDR3: CASSSRQGGYEQYF
D: NA; V: TRBV4-3; size: NA; J: TRBJ2-1; DNA: TGCGCCAGCAGCCAAGAGGTTACTGGATACAATGAGCAGTTCTTC; CDR3: CASSQEVTGYNEQFF
D: NA; V: TRBV9; size: many; J: TRBJ2-2; DNA: TGTGCCAGCAGCGCTCAGGGTGTAACGAACACCGGGGAGCTGTTTTTT; CDR3: CASSAQGVTNTGELFF
D: NA; V: TRBV5-6; size: few; J: TRBJ2-7; DNA: TGTGCCAGCAGCTTGGAACGGCTATACGAGCAGTACTTC; CDR3: CASSLERLYEQYF
D: NA; V: TRBV7-2; size: few; J: TRBJ2-7; DNA: TGTGCCAGCAGCTTAAGAGGATCCTACGAGCAGTACTTC; CDR3: CASSLRGSYEQYF
D: TRBD1; V: TRBV7-2; size: NA; J: TRBJ2-1; DNA: TGTGCCAGCAGCCCGAGAGGGACAGTGGGGAATGAGCAGTTCTTC; CDR3: CASSPRGTVGNEQFF
D: TRBD1; V: TRBV28; size: NA; J: TRBJ1-2; DNA: TGTGCCAGCAGTTCGGACAGGGTGGAGGGCTACACCTTC; CDR3: CASSSDRVEGYTF
D: NA; V: TRBV2; size: NA; J: TRBJ2-6; DNA: TGTGCCAGCAGTGACTCTGGGGCCAACGTCCTGACTTTC; CDR3: CASSDSGANVLTF
D: NA; V: TRBV19; size: NA; J: TRBJ2-7; DNA: TGTGCCAGTAGTCGTACGGGGAACTCCTACGAGCAGTACTTC; CDR3: CASSRTGNSYEQYF
D: NA; V: TRBV10-3; size: few; J: TRBJ2-6; DNA: TGTGCCACCCTCTGGCAAGAGCCGGACTCTGGGGCCAACGTCCTGACTTTC; CDR3: CATLWQEPDSGANVLTF
D: TRBD1; V: TRBV29-1; size: few; J: TRBJ2-5; DNA: TGCAGCTCAATGACAGGGGCTACTGAAGAGACCCAGTACTTC; CDR3: CSSMTGATEETQYF
D: NA; V: TRBV30; size: NA; J: TRBJ2-7; DNA: TGTGCCTGGGATGGGCCCGTCCGCGAGCAGTACTTC; CDR3: CAWDGPVREQYF